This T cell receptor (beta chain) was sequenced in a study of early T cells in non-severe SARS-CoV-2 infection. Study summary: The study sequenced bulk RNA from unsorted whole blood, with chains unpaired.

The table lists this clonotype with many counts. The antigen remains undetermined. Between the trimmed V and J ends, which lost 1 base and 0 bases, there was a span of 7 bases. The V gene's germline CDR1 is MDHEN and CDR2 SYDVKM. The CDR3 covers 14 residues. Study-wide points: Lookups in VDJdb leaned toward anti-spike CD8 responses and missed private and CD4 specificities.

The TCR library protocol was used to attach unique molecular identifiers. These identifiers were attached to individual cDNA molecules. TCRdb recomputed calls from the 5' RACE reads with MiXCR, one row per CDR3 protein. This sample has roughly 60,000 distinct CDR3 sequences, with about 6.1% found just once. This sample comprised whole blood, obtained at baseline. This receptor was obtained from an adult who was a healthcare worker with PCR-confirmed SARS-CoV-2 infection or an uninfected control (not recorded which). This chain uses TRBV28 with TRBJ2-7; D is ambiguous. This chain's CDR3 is CASSLSQSSYEQYF. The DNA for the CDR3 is TGTGCCAGCAGTTTATCCCAGAGCTCCTACGAGCAGTACTTC.